Ten or more counts support the clone carrying this T cell receptor (beta chain). As yet, its antigen is unknown. TCRdb used MiXCR to reprocess the 5' RACE reads, holding one entry per CDR3 protein. The repertoire holds under 80,000 distinct CDR3 sequences, with about 9.4% as singletons. Between the trimmed V and J ends, which lost 4 bases and 0 bases, there was a span of 4 bases. CDR3 length equals 13 residues. From germline, CDR1 is SNHLY and CDR2 FYNNEI. The sample comes from a study of neurological immune-mediated disorders. Whole-study findings and limits: TCR clonal expansion peaked in HTLV-1-associated myelopathy patients and was lowest in multiple sclerosis patients. None of the CDR3 amino acid sequences in expanded clones turned up in more than one subject, which points to private repertoires in all groups.

This TCR came from a man in his fifties or sixties in good health. What was sequenced was PBMCs. The rearrangement uses TRBV2 and TRBJ2-1; no reliable D call. CDR3 protein: CASSVVSYNEQFF. The CDR3 DNA reads as TGTGCCAGCAGTGTCGTCTCCTACAATGAGCAGTTCTTC.